This T cell receptor beta chain emerged from a study of beta chain features in type 1 diabetes. The CDR3 runs to 16 residues. The junction had 11 bases not matched to a gene; V was cut back by 8 bases and J by 5 bases. CDR1 and CDR2 (germline): ENHRY, SYGVKD. Of note for this clone: Its antigen remains unknown.

Since all of the isolated RNA was reverse transcribed, expressed TCRB transcripts were what got sequenced. TCRdb's copy holds only in-frame clones and misses some; the assay was immunoSEQ multiplex PCR. The sample includes over 700,000 clones, 15% to 20% of them seen just once. One heparinised blood draw, averaging roughly 0.11 L, came from each donor. Sort purity for all populations was recorded as exceeding 98%. Study-level results: Among patients with Type 1 diabetes, TCRB CDR3s were moderately but significantly shorter in every one of the four CD4+ subsets.

This sequence joins TRBV10-3 and TRBJ2-7, with TRBD2 matching over 14 bases. The sequence was collected from a woman under 30 in good health. The sample taken for sequencing was naive CD4+ T cells from blood. Written as DNA, the CDR3 is TGTGCCATCGCTGAGACTAGCGGGAGGGAAAGTAACGAGCAGTACTTC. It is translated as CAIAETSGRESNEQYF.